A selection of T cell receptor beta chains follows, all from one sample in a study of graft-versus-host responses after intestinal transplantation. TCRdb keeps only in-frame clones here, not all; method: immunoSEQ multiplex PCR. The sample shows some 13,000 clones, over 35% of them seen only once. Sequenced material: alloreactive CD8+ T cells from a mixed lymphocyte reaction culture, taken before intestinal transplant. The source of these receptors is a human patient who received an intestinal transplant. Each CDR3 is given with its conserved first and last residue. D genes are given only for firm matches. The listing skips clone size in some rows; elsewhere it reads once, few, many or a size class.

v_call clone_size d_call cdr3_aa
TRBV7-6 few NA CASSGAIGETQYF
TRBV27 NA TRBD1 CASSLSGQGPKLFF
TRBV15 few NA CATSTRVGVYQETQYF
TRBV27 few TRBD1 CASRDGQAVDQPQHF
TRBV21-1 NA NA CASTTGEAFF
TRBV2 NA TRBD2 CARSRSGGALNEQFF
TRBV12-5 NA NA CASGTNNYGYTF
TRBV6-5 NA NA CASTKAEPAFF
TRBV7-9 NA TRBD1 CASSLVQGATEAFF
TRBV9 NA NA CASSVGYSNQPQHF
TRBV25-1 few TRBD1 CASSAGTVPLEQYF
TRBV4-1 NA NA CASSQGLMSNQPQHF
TRBV4-3 NA NA CASSQETGTSNQPQHF
TRBV7-8 NA NA CASSPWTGYEQYF
TRBV29-1 NA NA CSVGARGDQPQHF
TRBV2 once NA CASSEGHYEQYF
TRBV7-9 NA NA CASSLPQGRPLDGYTF